Shown below are 28 T cell receptor beta chains from a single sample sequenced in a study of blood T cell repertoires in COVID-19. Only in-frame clones appear in the TCRdb table, and some are missing; sequencing was by immunoSEQ multiplex PCR. The sample consists of around 92,000 clones, about 83% of them appearing once. What was sequenced was peripheral blood. The receptor set was obtained from a human donor in a cohort sampled during active COVID-19.

This rearrangement joins TRBV7-2 to TRBJ2-3; 9 bases line up with TRBD2. J lost 6 bases, V lost 5 bases, and 12 bases had no gene match. Per germline, CDR1 SGHTA and CDR2 FQGNSA. The CDR3 loop spans 16 amino acids. Here the CDR3 DNA reads TGTGCCAGCAGCCCTAATAGCGGGGGACTAGGGGATACGCAGTATTTT. Its translation: CASSPNSGGLGDTQYF.

V and J are TRBV9 and TRBJ2-5, with TRBD2 matching 9 bases. Looked up from germline, CDR1 is SGDLS and CDR2 is YYNGEE. Losses at the gene ends were 3 bases for V and 2 bases for J; bases not matched to a gene: 5. The CDR3 is made up of 15 amino acids. CDR3: CASSASGAPQETQYF. In DNA, the CDR3 is TGTGCCAGCAGCGCTAGCGGGGCCCCTCAAGAGACCCAGTACTTC.

V and J are TRBV20-1 and TRBJ1-1; D not certain. Germline V gene data show CDR1 as DFQATT and CDR2 as SNEGSKA (reference sequence). The germline V and J ends were trimmed by 5 bases and 4 bases, with 8 bases remaining between them. This CDR3 has 11 residues. The CDR3, as DNA: TGCAGTGCTCGACATAGCACTGAAGCTTTCTTT. Its protein is CSARHSTEAFF.

The chain joins TRBV7-6 to TRBJ1-4, with 7 bases lining up with TRBD1. The germline gives CDR1 SGHVS, CDR2 FNYEAQ. After removal of 5 bases from V and 0 bases from J, the junction contained 15 bases not matched to a gene. This CDR3 is 19 amino acids long. The CDR3 sequence: CASSPSTGTEAATNEKLFF. As DNA, the CDR3 is TGTGCCAGCAGCCCGTCGACAGGGACAGAAGCGGCAACTAATGAAAAACTGTTTTTT.

V is TRBV24-1 and J is TRBJ2-6; D remains unclear. CDR3 length equals 14 residues. The germline gives CDR1 KGHDR, CDR2 SFDVKD. Trimming removed 10 bases from V and 4 bases from J, with 13 bases in between. CDR3 DNA sequence: TGTGCCACTTATGACCCAGGAGGGGCCAACGTCCTGACTTTC. Protein product: CATYDPGGANVLTF.

In its sample, this clone was seen a few times. The chain joins TRBV10-2 to TRBJ2-2; the D gene is possibly TRBD2 (5 bases). Germline V gives CDR1 WSHSY, CDR2 SAAADI. Trimming cost V 2 bases and J 2 bases, with 6 bases left between them. The CDR3 covers 14 residues. For the CDR3, the DNA is TGCGCCAGCAGTGAGGGACTTAACACCGGGGAGCTGTTTTTT. This sequence encodes CASSEGLNTGELFF.

This chain joins TRBV14 and TRBJ2-2; D possibly corresponds to TRBD1 (6 bases). The ends were cut back, 4 bases at V and 2 bases at J, with 8 bases in the middle. The CDR3 has 14 amino acids. The V gene's germline CDR1 is SGHDN and CDR2 FVKESK. In DNA form, the CDR3 reads TGTGCCAGCAGCCCCGGGACAAACACCGGGGAGCTGTTTTTT. Its translation is CASSPGTNTGELFF.

The chain links TRBV11-3 to TRBJ2-2; 9 bases are shared with TRBD2. J gave up 4 bases and V 7 bases, and 10 bases lay outside the gene matches. Looked up from germline, CDR1 is SGHNT and CDR2 is YENEEA. The CDR3 has 16 amino acids. The CDR3 DNA follows: TGTGCCAGCACCTCCAGGGTTAGCGGGAGCACCGGGGAGCTGTTTTTT. It codes for CASTSRVSGSTGELFF.

V gene TRBV9 combines with J gene TRBJ2-1; weak D call: TRBD2 (6 bases). The CDR3 sequence is 13 residues long. V was pared by 4 bases and J by 5 bases, with 10 bases between. The germline V gene encodes CDR1 SGDLS and CDR2 YYNGEE. This CDR3 is CASSTGGDNEQFF. The DNA of the CDR3 is TGTGCCAGCAGCACCGGAGGGGACAATGAGCAGTTCTTC.

This chain uses TRBV5-1 with TRBJ2-3; 16 bases are shared with TRBD2. Germline V gene lookup returns CDR1 SGHRS and CDR2 YFSETQ. Trimming removed 0 bases from V and 1 base from J; junction bases left unmatched: 5. The length of the CDR3 is 19 residues. The chain's CDR3 is CASSLAGTSGGAGTDTQYF. In nucleotides, the CDR3 is TGCGCCAGCAGCTTGGCCGGGACTAGCGGGGGGGCCGGCACAGATACGCAGTATTTT.

This rearrangement joins TRBV6-2 or TRBV6-3 to TRBJ1-1, with D maybe TRBD1 (5 bases). This CDR3 is 15 amino acids long. Germline V gene sequence: CDR1 MNHEY, CDR2 SVGEGT. Trimming took off 1 base at V and 1 base at J, with 10 bases between the two ends. CDR3 nucleotide sequence: TGTGCCAGCAGTTACTTAGGGGTGGAGAACACTGAAGCTTTCTTT. It codes for CASSYLGVENTEAFF.

This clone was detected a few times. The chain employs TRBV10-1 and TRBJ2-2; D perhaps matches TRBD1 (5 bases). Trimming shortened V by 3 bases and J by 0 bases, and 11 bases separated the two germline ends. Germline loops: CDR1 WNHNN, CDR2 SYGVQD (reference sequence). This CDR3 comprises 16 residues. The CDR3 loop reads CASSEGAPSNTGELFF. The CDR3 DNA reads as TGCGCCAGCAGTGAAGGGGCACCTTCGAACACCGGGGAGCTGTTTTTT.

V and J are TRBV9 and TRBJ1-2; D unclear. V was clipped by 3 bases and J by 7 bases, with 13 bases between them. CDR1 SGDLS and CDR2 YYNGEE come from the germline V gene. The length of the CDR3 is 13 residues. DNA of the CDR3: TGTGCCAGCAGCGCACGGCTCGGCGGTGGCTACACCTTC. Amino acid sequence: CASSARLGGGYTF.

The chain links TRBV30 to TRBJ1-1; D is unclear. The CDR3 is 14 amino acids. V lost 3 bases and J 3 bases, leaving 14 bases between the germline ends. CDR1 and CDR2 (germline): GTSNPN, SVGIG (reference sequence). The CDR3, as DNA: TGTGCCTGGAGGCCGGCGGGAATGGACACTGAAGCTTTCTTT. This encodes CAWRPAGMDTEAFF.

This chain links TRBV10-3 with TRBJ2-7; tentative D call: TRBD2 (7 bases). The ends were cut back, 3 bases at V and 4 bases at J, with 25 bases in the middle. This CDR3 contains 18 residues. Germline-derived CDR1 and CDR2 are ENHRY and SYGVKD. The CDR3 region is CAISEPGTQLAGLYEQYF. In DNA, the CDR3 is TGTGCCATCAGTGAACCCGGGACACAATTAGCGGGCCTATACGAGCAGTACTTC.

This chain links TRBV6-2 or TRBV6-3 with TRBJ2-7; 7 bases are shared with TRBD2. V gave up 2 bases and J gave up 6 bases; unmatched junction bases: 4. CDR3 size: 13 residues. Germline V gene data show CDR1 as MNHEY and CDR2 as SVGEGT. The CDR3 is CASSYGREVEQYF. CDR3 coding DNA: TGTGCCAGCAGTTACGGGAGGGAAGTCGAGCAGTACTTC.

The chain combines TRBV19 with TRBJ1-6, with a weak D call TRBD1 (5 bases). Trimming cost V 6 bases and J 6 bases, with 9 bases left between them. The CDR3 loop spans 13 amino acids. Germline assignment: CDR1 LNHDA and CDR2 SQIVND (reference sequence). CDR3 sequence: CASRQGPNSPLHF. DNA of the CDR3: TGTGCCAGTAGGCAGGGCCCTAATTCACCCCTCCACTTT.

V and J are TRBV6-2 or TRBV6-3 and TRBJ1-1, with D possibly being TRBD1 (5 bases). The germline V gene has CDR1 MNHEY and CDR2 SVGEGT. The CDR3 loop spans 13 amino acids. V was shortened by 4 bases and J by 8 bases, with 14 bases between the two germline ends. CDR3 nucleotide sequence: TGTGCCAGCAGTTCCCCCAGGGCACGAGAAGCTTTCTTT. It codes for CASSSPRAREAFF.

This sequence joins TRBV7-2 and TRBJ2-2; 7 bases are a match to TRBD2. V shed 2 bases, J shed 6 bases, and the junction held 6 bases outside the gene matches. Germline lookup yields CDR1 SGHTA and CDR2 FQGNSA. The CDR3 loop spans 15 amino acids. The CDR3 loop is CASSLTGGSAGELFF. CDR3 coding DNA: TGTGCCAGCAGCTTAACGGGGGGTTCCGCCGGGGAGCTGTTTTTT.

The V call is TRBV28, the J call TRBJ2-1, with 9 bases identical to TRBD1. The CDR3 length is 16 residues. CDR1 and CDR2 from the germline V gene are MDHEN and SYDVKM. Losses at the gene ends were 6 bases for V and 5 bases for J; bases not matched to a gene: 11. The CDR3 here is CASSRAPGQGHNEQFF. CDR3 DNA: TGTGCCAGCAGCCGGGCACCGGGACAGGGACACAATGAGCAGTTCTTC.

This rearrangement joins TRBV25-1 to TRBJ1-5, with D unresolved. CDR1 and CDR2 from the germline V gene are MGHDK and SYGVNS. V was pared by 2 bases and J by 1 base, with 15 bases between. This CDR3 spans 17 amino acids. Here the CDR3 reads CASSETGWQDSNQPQHF. DNA for the CDR3: TGTGCCAGCAGTGAAACGGGATGGCAGGACAGCAATCAGCCCCAGCATTTT.

This clone was picked up one time. The CDR3 DNA is TGTGCCAGCAGCATCCTGACAGGGGGTCCCTACGAGCAGTACTTC. Protein product: CASSILTGGPYEQYF. This chain links TRBV2 with TRBJ2-7; TRBD1 agrees at 9 bases. Per germline, CDR1 SNHLY and CDR2 FYNNEI. Germline trimming cut 6 bases from V and 2 bases from J; bases unmatched to any gene: 8. The CDR3 spans 15 residues.

The chain is built from TRBV5-4 and TRBJ2-1, with D possibly TRBD2 on 5 matching bases. The CDR3 is 13 residues long. Germline V CDR1 and CDR2: SGHNT, YYREEE (reference sequence). V was trimmed by 0 bases and J by 5 bases, leaving 6 bases between them. CDR3 DNA: TGTGCCAGCAGCTTGGAACTAGACAATGAGCAGTTCTTC. It translates to CASSLELDNEQFF. Looking up the rest from reference TRBV5-4 and TRBJ2-1 gives the full variable domain: ETGVTQSPTHLIKTRGQQVTLRCSSQSGHNTVSWYQQALGQGPQFIFQYYREEENGRGNFPPRFSGLQFPNYSSELNVNALELDDSALYLCASSLELDNEQFFGPGTRLTVL.

Points on this clone: One base away lies a much larger clone, so this may be a sequencing read error. Other nucleotide sequences in the sample specify the same CDR3. The J gene is TRBJ2-3, the V gene TRBV28, with TRBD1 as a possible D gene (5 bases). Germline V gene data show CDR1 as MDHEN and CDR2 as SYDVKM. Trimming removed 5 bases at V and 2 bases at J, with 14 bases between. The CDR3 length is 15 residues. CDR3 amino acids: CASSPPSGITDTQYF. The CDR3 DNA follows: TGTGCCAGCAGTCCCCCCTCAGGGATCACAGATACGCAGTATTTT.

This chain joins TRBV29-1 and TRBJ2-3; 11 bases are shared with TRBD2. The CDR3 is 15 amino acids. J gave up 3 bases and V 7 bases, and 9 bases lay outside the gene matches. Germline loops: CDR1 SQVTM, CDR2 ANQGSEA. The CDR3 loop reads CSGSPTSGITDTQYF. The CDR3 nucleotides read TGCAGCGGTTCACCGACTAGCGGGATTACAGATACGCAGTATTTT.

The J gene is TRBJ2-7, the V gene TRBV2; 12 bases align to TRBD1. In germline, CDR1 is SNHLY, CDR2 FYNNEI. The CDR3 consists of 15 residues. Unmatched junction bases numbered 5, after V lost 4 bases and J lost 4 bases. In DNA form, the CDR3 reads TGTGCCAGCAGTGCCGCGGGACAGGGGGCTTACGAGCAGTACTTC. Its protein product is CASSAAGQGAYEQYF.

The gene calls are TRBV27 and TRBJ2-4; 10 bases are a match to TRBD1. The CDR3 has 18 amino acids. V lost 0 bases, J lost 3 bases, and 8 bases stayed unmatched. Germline CDR1 MNHEY, CDR2 SMNVEV (reference sequence). This CDR3 reads CASSLSKDRGYGKNIQYF. The CDR3 DNA reads TGTGCCAGCAGTTTATCCAAGGACAGGGGGTATGGCAAAAACATTCAGTACTTC.

The gene calls are TRBV7-2 and TRBJ1-2; no firm D call. Germline V gene lookup returns CDR1 SGHTA and CDR2 FQGNSA. Trimming left V 1 base short and J 6 bases short, with 6 bases between. The CDR3 is 12 residues long. The CDR3 region has the DNA TGTGCCAGCAGCTTAGACAGCCATGGCTACACCTTC. It yields the protein CASSLDSHGYTF.